A selection of T cell receptor beta chains follows, all from one sample in a study of OX40 agonist ivuxolimab in advanced cancers. Method: immunoSEQ multiplex PCR; TCRdb's copy keeps in-frame clones and lacks some. The sample holds 36,000 or so clones, around 89% seen once. The sequences come from CD4+ or CD8+ T cells sorted from blood, collected in a trial of the OX40 agonist ivuxolimab. The receptors were sampled from an adult with an advanced solid tumor such as melanoma, head and neck, liver or kidney cancer. The CDR3 runs from the conserved cysteine through the conserved F or W. The D gene is left open where the match is weak. The size entry is marked missing in some rows and otherwise reads once, few, many or a size class.

clone_size	d_call	j_call	v_call	cdr3_aa	cdr3_nt
.	.	TRBJ1-6	TRBV21-1	CASKPSGDPRRSSPLHF	TGTGCCAGCAAGCCTTCGGGAGACCCCAGACGTAGTTCACCCCTCCACTTT
.	.	TRBJ1-3	TRBV28	CASRSQGTGNTIYF	TGTGCCAGCAGATCTCAGGGGACTGGAAACACCATATATTTT
.	TRBD2	TRBJ2-1	TRBV27	CASSPTSGALGQFF	TGTGCCAGCAGTCCGACTAGCGGGGCTCTTGGGCAGTTCTTC
.	.	TRBJ1-2	TRBV19	CASSRMDHYGYTF	TGTGCCAGTAGCCGCATGGACCACTATGGCTACACCTTC
many	.	TRBJ2-3	TRBV25-1	CASKRQLTDTQYF	TGTGCCAGTAAACGACAGTTGACAGATACGCAGTATTTT
few	.	TRBJ1-2	TRBV6-1	CATYSGGYTF	TGTGCCACCTACTCCGGGGGCTACACCTTC
.	.	TRBJ2-2	TRBV6-4	CASSRDTNTGELFF	TGTGCCAGCAGCCGGGACACGAACACCGGGGAGCTGTTTTTT
.	TRBD2	TRBJ2-2	TRBV30	CASQRGGGGELFF	TGTGCCTCCCAGCGGGGGGGCGGCGGGGAGCTGTTTTTT
.	.	TRBJ2-3	TRBV6-1	CASSEVRVDTQYF	TGTGCCAGCAGTGAGGTCAGGGTTGATACGCAGTATTTT
.	TRBD2	TRBJ2-3	TRBV27	CASSIGSGRGKGRDTQYF	TGTGCCAGCAGTATTGGTAGCGGGAGGGGTAAGGGTAGAGATACGCAGTATTTT
.	TRBD2	TRBJ2-1	TRBV6-1	CASNLAGGYNEQFF	TGTGCCAGCAACCTAGCGGGAGGGTACAATGAGCAGTTCTTC
.	.	TRBJ1-6	TRBV10-3	CAISLGQPGSPLHF	TGTGCCATCAGTCTCGGACAGCCTGGTTCACCCCTCCACTTT
.	.	TRBJ2-7	TRBV6-5	CASSLTSRPTGEQYF	TGTGCCAGCAGTTTGACGTCCCGGCCTACGGGGGAGCAGTACTTC
.	.	TRBJ2-5	TRBV12-5	CASGSAVGETQYF	TGTGCTAGTGGTTCCGCGGTAGGGGAGACCCAGTACTTC
once	TRBD1	TRBJ2-7	TRBV18	CASSPLSQGTYEQYF	TGTGCCAGCTCACCACTCTCACAGGGGACCTACGAGCAGTACTTC
.	TRBD1	TRBJ1-4	TRBV7-9	CASSTRQGGFRTNEKLFF	TGTGCCAGCAGCACACGACAGGGGGGGTTCAGAACTAATGAAAAACTGTTTTTT
.	TRBD1	TRBJ1-2	TRBV10-3	CAISSGEQGGTNYGYTF	TGTGCCATCAGCAGCGGAGAACAGGGGGGCACTAACTATGGCTACACCTTC
.	.	TRBJ1-2	TRBV15	CATSRVQGGYTF	TGTGCCACCAGCAGAGTCCAGGGAGGCTACACCTTC
once	TRBD2	TRBJ2-1	TRBV4-2	CASSQGGTSGRNEQFF	TGTGCCAGCAGCCAAGGGGGGACTAGCGGGAGAAATGAGCAGTTCTTC
few	TRBD2	TRBJ2-7	TRBV5-1	CASSLDGTSGRTYEQYF	TGCGCCAGCAGCTTGGATGGGACTAGCGGGAGGACCTACGAGCAGTACTTC
few	TRBD1	TRBJ2-2	TRBV7-9	CASSKDRGLGLELFF	TGTGCCAGCAGCAAAGACAGGGGGCTGGGATTGGAGCTGTTTTTT
.	TRBD1	TRBJ2-7	TRBV30	CAWSADRVFDYEQYF	TGTGCCTGGAGTGCGGACAGGGTCTTTGACTACGAGCAGTACTTC
once	.	TRBJ2-3	TRBV11-3	CASSLGGRGKATDTQYF	TGTGCCAGCAGCTTAGGGGGCCGGGGAAAGGCCACAGATACGCAGTATTTT